Many counts were recorded for the clone carrying this TCR beta chain. This sample was included in a study of Graves' ophthalmopathy and Graves' hyperthyroidism. Across the study: Untreated patients at initial diagnosis provided peripheral blood.

Scientists amplified the TCR beta CDR3 regions from RNA transcripts. An opening RT-PCR round employed HTBI primers and preceded a second-round multiplex PCR. In TCRdb, the multiplex PCR reads were re-called with MiXCR into one record per CDR3 protein. This sample has under 200,000 distinct CDR3 sequences; over 35% occur once, and the top ten carry roughly 5.8%. Every ophthalmopathy donor presented moderate-to-severe activity, CAS ≥3, NOSPECS ≥4 and duration under 3 months. Orbital computed tomography and thyroid ultrasound, along with TRAb, serum thyroxine and clinical symptoms, underpinned diagnosis. The sequencing sample was made of peripheral blood. The sequence was obtained from a woman between 40 and 55 years old with Graves' ophthalmopathy.

The CDR3, as DNA: TGTGCCAGCAGCTTAGCTTTTACAGGGGAGACCCAGTACTTC. This translates into CASSLAFTGETQYF. The V call is TRBV7-9, the J call TRBJ2-5, with D maybe TRBD1 (6 bases). Germline V CDR1 and CDR2: SEHNR, FQNEAQ (reference sequence). The CDR3 sequence is 14 residues long. Trimming removed 0 bases at V and 5 bases at J, with 10 bases between. Drawing the rest from reference TRBV7-9 and TRBJ2-5, the complete variable domain is DTGVSQNPRHKITKRGQNVTFRCDPISEHNRLYWYRQTLGQGPEFLTYFQNEAQLEKSRLLSDRFSAERPKGSFSTLEIQRTEQGDSAMYLCASSLAFTGETQYFGPGTRLLVL.